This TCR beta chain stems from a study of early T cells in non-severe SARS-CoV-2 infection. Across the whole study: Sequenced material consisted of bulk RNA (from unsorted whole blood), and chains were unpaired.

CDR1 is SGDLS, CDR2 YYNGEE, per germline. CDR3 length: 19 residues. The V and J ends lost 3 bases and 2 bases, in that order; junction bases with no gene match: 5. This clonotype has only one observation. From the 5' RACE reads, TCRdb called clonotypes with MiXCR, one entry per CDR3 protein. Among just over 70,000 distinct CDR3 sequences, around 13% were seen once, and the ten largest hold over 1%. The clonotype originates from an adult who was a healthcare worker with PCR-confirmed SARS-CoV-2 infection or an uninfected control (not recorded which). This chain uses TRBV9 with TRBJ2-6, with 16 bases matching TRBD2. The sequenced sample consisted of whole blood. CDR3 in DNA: TGTGCCAGCAGCGCCGGGACTAGCGGGAGGGGTGCTGGGGCCAACGTCCTGACTTTC. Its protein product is CASSAGTSGRGAGANVLTF.